Below, 18 T cell receptor beta chains from the same sample are listed, as sequenced in a study of regulatory T cells in long-lasting Graves disease. As to time point: persistent/refractory GD, antithyroid drugs over 5 years with positive TRAb. Generation of the TCR library employed RNA extracted from PBMCs. Combining iRepertoire HTBI primers with Arm-PCR of CDR3 regions, the authors built TCR beta libraries. TCRdb reprocessed the multiplex PCR reads via MiXCR and lists one record per CDR3 protein. This repertoire shows 700,000 or so distinct CDR3 sequences, 30% found once; its top ten account for 42%. The sample here was peripheral blood mononuclear cells (PBMCs), taken when the disease was refractory, from a patient treated with antithyroid drugs. The receptors were sampled from a female donor with Graves disease.

The chain uses TRBV7-9 and TRBJ1-1; D ambiguous. Germline CDR1 reads SEHNR; CDR2 reads FQNEAQ (reference sequence). V lost 1 base and J lost 3, with 12 bases in between. CDR3 length: 15 residues. CDR3 nucleotide sequence: TGTGCCAGCAGCTTAGACTCGGGCGGATACACTGAAGCTTTCTTT. This encodes CASSLDSGGYTEAFF.

This clonotype appeared many times. This rearrangement joins TRBV16 to TRBJ1-1, with D unclear. The CDR3 covers 12 residues. Trimming pared 0 bases from V and 6 bases from J, leaving 5 bases between. Germline V gives CDR1 KGHSY, CDR2 FQNENV. The CDR3 sequence is CASSQSLAEAFF. The CDR3 DNA is TGTGCCAGCAGCCAATCGTTGGCTGAAGCTTTCTTT.

This chain links TRBV20-1 with TRBJ1-5, with 9 positions matching TRBD1. Germline CDR1 and CDR2: DFQATT and SNEGSKA (reference sequence). Trimming took 6 bases from V and 3 from J; bases not matched to a gene: 6. The CDR3 runs to 14 residues. The CDR3 is CSAWDRAVNQPQHF. Written as DNA, the CDR3 is TGCAGTGCGTGGGACAGGGCCGTCAATCAGCCCCAGCATTTT.

This clonotype was detected only a few times. The chain carries TRBV4-2 and TRBJ2-5; TRBD2 might be the D (5 bases). The ends were cut back, 0 bases at V and 4 bases at J, with 18 bases in the middle. Germline values: CDR1 LGHNA, CDR2 YNFKEQ. CDR3 length equals 17 residues. CDR3 sequence: CASSQDIVALIGETQYF. DNA of the CDR3: TGTGCCAGCAGCCAAGATATAGTAGCGTTGATTGGAGAGACCCAGTACTTC.

The rearrangement uses TRBV11-2 and TRBJ1-4, with D tentatively TRBD1 (5 bases). CDR1 is SGHAT and CDR2 is FQNNGV in the germline V gene. V gave up 5 bases and J gave up 3 bases, with 16 bases separating them. The CDR3 is 16 amino acids. In nucleotides, the CDR3 is TGTGCCAGCAGCAGGGACCTACTACCACCTAATGAAAAACTGTTTTTT. Protein sequence: CASSRDLLPPNEKLFF.

This clonotype occurred a few times. This chain links TRBV11-2 with TRBJ2-7, with 8 bases fitting TRBD2. The trim removed 3 bases at V and 5 bases at J, leaving 3 bases unmatched. From germline, CDR1 is SGHAT and CDR2 FQNNGV. The CDR3 runs 13 residues. The CDR3 DNA sequence: TGTGCCAGCAGCTTGACTAGCGTCCACGAGCAGTACTTC. Protein sequence: CASSLTSVHEQYF.

A single count supports this clonotype. V usage is TRBV24-1 and J usage is TRBJ2-2; no reliable D call. Germline loops: CDR1 KGHDR, CDR2 SFDVKD. Trimming stripped 7 bases from V and 3 bases from J, with 5 bases between. The CDR3 runs to 12 residues. DNA of the CDR3: TGTGCCACCAGATCAGACACCGGGGAGCTGTTTTTT. Protein sequence: CATRSDTGELFF.

This chain joins TRBV11-2 and TRBJ1-5, with D perhaps TRBD1 (5 bases). Trimming shortened V by 0 bases and J by 5 bases, and 17 bases separated the two germline ends. Looked up from germline, CDR1 is SGHAT and CDR2 is FQNNGV. The CDR3 consists of 17 residues. The CDR3 here is CASSLDHAGLPDQPQHF. The CDR3 DNA sequence: TGTGCCAGCAGCTTAGATCATGCAGGGCTGCCTGATCAGCCCCAGCATTTT.

A word on this clonotype: This may arise from a read error, as a much more abundant clone is one base away. The chain recombines TRBV2 with TRBJ1-2; 8 nucleotides align to TRBD1. Germline CDR1 SNHLY, CDR2 FYNNEI. There are 13 residues in the CDR3. CDR3 region: CTSIGQGDYGYTF. The CDR3 nucleotides read TGTACCAGCATTGGACAGGGCGACTATGGCTACACCTTC.

The chain couples TRBV24-1 to TRBJ1-1; 10 bases match TRBD1. In germline, CDR1 is KGHDR, CDR2 SFDVKD. The CDR3 runs to 15 residues. Trimming removed 3 bases from V and 10 bases from J; junction bases left unmatched: 10. CDR3 DNA sequence: TGTGCCACCAGTGATCAGACCCCGGGACAGGGGAGAGCTTTCTTT. Translation: CATSDQTPGQGRAFF.

This clonotype was detected only a few times. J is TRBJ2-7 and V is TRBV11-3, with a weak D call TRBD1 (6 bases). This CDR3 contains 13 residues. Deletions cut 5 bases from V and 4 bases from J, with 12 bases between. Per germline, CDR1 SGHNT and CDR2 YENEEA. CDR3 nucleotide sequence: TGTGCCAGCAGCGTCGGGACAACTTACGAGCAGTACTTC. Translating gives CASSVGTTYEQYF.

This clonotype was counted only a few times. V gene TRBV24-1 combines with J gene TRBJ2-6, with TRBD2 as a possible D gene (5 bases). The CDR3 is 17 residues long. The germline V and J ends were trimmed by 4 bases and 0 bases, with 12 bases remaining between them. The germline CDR1 and CDR2 sequences are KGHDR and SFDVKD. The CDR3 loop reads CATSDPLGSSGANVLTF. The CDR3 region has the DNA TGTGCCACCAGTGACCCCTTGGGGAGCTCTGGGGCCAACGTCCTGACTTTC.

V is TRBV7-2 and J is TRBJ2-7, with 10 nucleotides matching TRBD2. This CDR3 contains 16 residues. With V trimmed by 5 bases and J by 4 bases, 11 bases remained unmatched. The germline V gene encodes CDR1 SGHTA and CDR2 FQGNSA. The CDR3 bases are TGTGCCAGCAGCCCCCGAGGGGCTAGCGGGGGATACGAGCAGTACTTC. Its protein is CASSPRGASGGYEQYF.

The gene calls are TRBV29-1 and TRBJ2-7, with 7 bases aligning to TRBD1. The CDR3 covers 12 residues. J was trimmed by 2 bases and V by 7 bases; bases with no gene match: 5. Germline V gene sequence: CDR1 SQVTM, CDR2 ANQGSEA. The DNA of the CDR3 is TGCAGCGGACAGACAGGGCCCTACGAGCAGTACTTC. Its translation is CSGQTGPYEQYF.

This sequence joins TRBV12-3 or TRBV12-4 and TRBJ1-5; 8 bases are a match to TRBD1. The CDR3 consists of 15 residues. V shed 5 bases, J shed 3 bases, and the junction held 6 bases outside the gene matches. CDR3 amino acids: CASSAGTGYNQPQHF. The CDR3 region has the DNA TGTGCCAGCAGTGCTGGGACAGGTTACAATCAGCCCCAGCATTTT.

This clonotype was seen only a few times. The V and J genes are TRBV7-2 and TRBJ1-1; D gene unclear. CDR3 length: 13 amino acids. The V end lost 1 base, the J end lost 7 bases, and 10 bases lay between the germline ends. Germline-derived CDR1 and CDR2 are SGHTA and FQGNSA. The CDR3 spells CASSLVGVGEAFF. CDR3 in DNA: TGTGCCAGCAGCTTAGTTGGGGTTGGTGAAGCTTTCTTT.

This clonotype has only a few counts. The V gene is TRBV2, the J gene TRBJ1-6; the match to TRBD1 covers 10 bases. V dropped 10 bases and J dropped 9; count of bases not matched to a gene: 9. Germline V gene lookup returns CDR1 SNHLY and CDR2 FYNNEI. This CDR3 region has 14 residues. This CDR3 reads CATALDRGASPLHF. DNA of the CDR3: TGTGCCACCGCTTTGGACAGGGGGGCTTCACCCCTCCACTTT.

This clonotype was counted a few times. The gene calls are TRBV12-3 or TRBV12-4 and TRBJ1-1, with a possible D match to TRBD1 (5 bases). Deletions cut 3 bases from V and 5 bases from J, with 7 bases between. The CDR3 loop spans 12 amino acids. The CDR3 loop reads CASSFRQTEAFF. CDR3 sequence (DNA): TGTGCCAGCAGTTTCCGACAGACTGAAGCTTTCTTT.